This entry describes one TCR beta chain. Trimming removed 5 bases from V and 9 bases from J, with 9 bases in between. This CDR3 region has 11 residues. The germline V gene encodes CDR1 SGHTA and CDR2 FQGTGA. This record belongs to a study of cytomegalovirus exposure and HLA in healthy donors. The PCR ran on 60 Vbeta and 13 Jbeta primers. Assay used: immunoSEQ multiplex PCR; TCRdb lists only in-frame clones, some missing. The table has more than 100,000 clones, just under 80% seen once. Sequencing was performed on PBMCs. V and J are TRBV7-3 and TRBJ2-3; TRBD2 might be the D (6 bases). This TCR was recovered from a male donor in good health and CMV-seronegative. The CDR3 loop reads CASSEGGTQYF. CDR3 nucleotide sequence: TGTGCCAGCAGCGAGGGAGGCACGCAGTATTTT.